These T cell receptor beta chains were read from a single sample in a study of shared clonotypes between healthy human individuals. Libraries were prepared by immunoSEQ multiplex PCR; TCRdb keeps only in-frame clonotypes and omits some of them. The table records about 2,200,000 clones, around 93% of them present only once. Sequenced sample: naive CD8+ T cells from PBMCs. Receptors originate from a young man in good health. Some clones in this sample may be carry-over from other donors' samples. The CDR3 runs from the conserved cysteine through the conserved F or W. D genes are given only for firm matches. Size tells how often a clone was seen (once, few, many) or the class of an expanded clone, and some rows leave it out.

abundance	v_gene	j_gene	d_gene	CDR3aa	CDR3nt
-	TRBV11-2	TRBJ1-1	-	CASSFGRVQVNTEAFF	TGTGCCAGCAGCTTCGGACGGGTTCAAGTGAACACTGAAGCTTTCTTT
-	TRBV13	TRBJ1-1	-	CASSLGGEGRGAFF	TGTGCCAGCAGCTTAGGCGGGGAGGGCAGGGGAGCTTTCTTT
few	TRBV28	TRBJ1-1	-	CASSFTRGTEAFF	TGTGCCAGCAGTTTTACCCGGGGTACTGAAGCTTTCTTT
-	TRBV5-5	TRBJ2-6	-	CASSLRTAGANVLTF	TGTGCCAGCAGCCTACGGACAGCTGGGGCCAACGTCCTGACTTTC
once	TRBV4-2	TRBJ2-1	-	CASSQDYTALDEQFF	TGTGCCAGCAGCCAAGATTATACAGCATTAGATGAGCAGTTCTTC
-	TRBV11-2	TRBJ2-3	-	CASSLGQGTDTQYF	TGTGCCAGCAGCTTAGGGCAGGGGACAGATACGCAGTATTTT
-	TRBV28	TRBJ2-7	TRBD2	CASSLWASGNSYEQYF	TGTGCCAGCAGTTTATGGGCTAGCGGGAACTCCTACGAGCAGTACTTC
-	TRBV30	TRBJ2-7	TRBD2	CAWSSVGGSYEQYF	TGTGCCTGGAGTTCCGTGGGCGGGAGCTACGAGCAGTACTTC
once	TRBV28	TRBJ1-5	-	CASSLGYNQPQHF	TGTGCCAGCAGTTTAGGGTACAATCAGCCCCAGCATTTT
-	TRBV10-3	TRBJ2-3	-	CAISDPGDPSTDTQYF	TGTGCCATCAGTGATCCCGGGGACCCTAGCACAGATACGCAGTATTTT
-	TRBV7-3	TRBJ2-5	TRBD2	CASSLIRSGRGETQYF	TGTGCCAGCAGCTTAATCCGGAGCGGGAGGGGAGAGACCCAGTACTTC
-	TRBV6-5	TRBJ2-7	-	CASSPRGTHYEQYF	TGTGCCAGCAGCCCGAGGGGGACCCACTACGAGCAGTACTTC
few	TRBV4-1	TRBJ1-3	-	CASSQDSSGNTIYF	TGCGCCAGCAGCCAAGATAGCTCTGGAAACACCATATATTTT
-	TRBV7-3	TRBJ2-1	TRBD2	CASSLERTRGTREEAHNEQFF	TGTGCCAGCAGCTTGGAACGGACTAGGGGTACGCGGGAGGAGGCCCACAATGAGCAGTTCTTC
-	TRBV16	TRBJ2-3	TRBD1	CASRTDRGLKDTQYF	TGTGCCAGCAGGACGGACAGGGGGCTTAAAGATACGCAGTATTTT
-	TRBV5-4	TRBJ2-7	-	CASSLGHDEQYF	TGTGCCAGCAGCTTGGGCCACGACGAGCAGTACTTC